This TCR beta chain was identified during a study of cytomegalovirus exposure and HLA in healthy donors. Study-wide findings and caveats: With later analysis, a missense DCLRE1C variant became linked to TCR beta V- and J-gene trimming. The classifier reportedly diagnosed cytomegalovirus status with high sensitivity and specificity.

This PCR relied on a set of 60 Vbeta primers and 13 Jbeta primers. TCRdb keeps only in-frame clones here, not all; method: immunoSEQ multiplex PCR. Of about 170,000 clones in the sample, roughly 79% were seen once. In regard to this clone: What it binds is not known.

The junction had 9 bases not matched to a gene; V was cut back by 6 bases and J by 8 bases. Germline CDR1 WNHNN, CDR2 SYGVQD (reference sequence). CDR3 size: 14 residues. The source is a woman between 45 and 65 years old in good health and CMV-seropositive. The sequencing sample was made of PBMCs. The J gene is TRBJ1-2, the V gene TRBV10-1; 10 bases line up with TRBD1. The CDR3 nucleotides are TGCGCCAGCAGCCCCGGGACAGGGGTTTGGGGCTACACCTTC. This codes for CASSPGTGVWGYTF.